The present TCR beta chain was sequenced within a study of blood T cell repertoires in COVID-19. In the source study's methods: Scientists estimated how many nucleated cells there were by amplifying reference gene primers. Clones were sequenced by immunoSEQ multiplex PCR, and TCRdb holds only the in-frame ones, with some missing. V, J and clone size derive from that table, while D and trimming were established from the DNA sequence. The sample holds 80,000 to 100,000 clones; about nine tenths are singletons and the top ten take about 1.8%. The CDR3 has 16 residues. V lost 2 bases, J lost 7 bases, and 8 bases stayed unmatched. Germline V gene data show CDR1 as SNHLY and CDR2 as FYNNEI.

This TCR was sampled from a human donor with active COVID-19. The donor label of this sample is uncertain. The chain links TRBV2 to TRBJ2-2, with 9 nucleotides matching TRBD1. Sequenced material: peripheral blood. The CDR3 DNA is TGTGCCAGCAGTGAAAATTGGGACAGGGTGATCGGGGAGCTGTTTTTT. It specifies CASSENWDRVIGELFF.